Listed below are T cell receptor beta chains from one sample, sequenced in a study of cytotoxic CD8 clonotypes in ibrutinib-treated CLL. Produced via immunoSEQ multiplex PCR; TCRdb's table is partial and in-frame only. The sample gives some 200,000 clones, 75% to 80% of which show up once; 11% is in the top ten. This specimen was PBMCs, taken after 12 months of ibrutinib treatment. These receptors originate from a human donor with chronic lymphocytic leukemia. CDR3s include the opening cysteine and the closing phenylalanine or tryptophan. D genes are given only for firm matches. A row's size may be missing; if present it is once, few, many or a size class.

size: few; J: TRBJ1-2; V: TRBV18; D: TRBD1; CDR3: CASSSGGDGYTF; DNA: TGTGCCAGCTCCTCAGGGGGAGATGGCTACACCTTC
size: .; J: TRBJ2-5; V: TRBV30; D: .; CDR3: CAWTPGWETQYF; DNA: TGTGCCTGGACCCCAGGCTGGGAGACCCAGTACTTC
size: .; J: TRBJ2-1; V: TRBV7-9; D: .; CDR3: CASSLAGQSYNEQFF; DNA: TGTGCCAGCAGCCTCGCGGGACAATCCTACAATGAGCAGTTCTTC
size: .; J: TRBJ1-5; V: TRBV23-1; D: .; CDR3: CASSRQGQPQHF; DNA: TGCGCCAGCAGTCGCCAGGGCCAGCCCCAGCATTTT
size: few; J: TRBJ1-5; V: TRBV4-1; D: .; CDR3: CASSQWDTYQPQHF; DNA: TGCGCCAGCAGCCAGTGGGACACCTATCAGCCCCAGCATTTT
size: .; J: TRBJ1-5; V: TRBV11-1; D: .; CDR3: CASSFSGCSQPQHF; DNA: TGTGCCAGCAGCTTTTCAGGGTGCAGTCAGCCCCAGCATTTT
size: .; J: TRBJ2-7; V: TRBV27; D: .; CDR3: CATRGLSSYEQYF; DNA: TGTGCCACCCGGGGTCTCAGCTCCTACGAGCAGTACTTC
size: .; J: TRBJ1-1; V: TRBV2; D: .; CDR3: CASSEGQDNTEAFF; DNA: TGTGCCAGCAGTGAAGGACAGGACAACACTGAAGCTTTCTTT
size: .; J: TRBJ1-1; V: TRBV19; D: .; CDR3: CASSFGAWNTEAFF; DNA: TGTGCCAGTAGTTTCGGGGCTTGGAACACTGAAGCTTTCTTT
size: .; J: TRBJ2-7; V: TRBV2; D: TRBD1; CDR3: CATRDSTYEQYF; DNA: TGTGCCACACGGGACAGCACCTACGAGCAGTACTTC
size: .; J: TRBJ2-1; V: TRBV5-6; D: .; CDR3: CASSFEGGINEQFF; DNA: TGTGCCAGCAGCTTTGAAGGGGGGATCAATGAGCAGTTCTTC
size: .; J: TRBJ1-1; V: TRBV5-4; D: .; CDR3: CASSGGGTQAFF; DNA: TGTGCCAGCAGCGGGGGCGGGACACAGGCTTTCTTT
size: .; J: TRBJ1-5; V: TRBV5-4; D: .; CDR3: CASSPGRDQPQHF; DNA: TGTGCCAGCAGCCCAGGTAGGGATCAGCCCCAGCATTTT
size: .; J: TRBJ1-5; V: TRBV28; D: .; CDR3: CASRGGGYNQPQHF; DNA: TGTGCCAGCAGGGGGGGCGGTTACAATCAGCCCCAGCATTTT
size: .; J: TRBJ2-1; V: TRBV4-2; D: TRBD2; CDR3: CASLGPAGAGVDEQFF; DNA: TGTGCCAGCCTAGGGCCAGCGGGAGCGGGAGTCGATGAGCAGTTCTTC
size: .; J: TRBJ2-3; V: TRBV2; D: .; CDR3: CASSEGLDTQYF; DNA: TGTGCCAGCAGTGAGGGGCTAGATACGCAGTATTTT